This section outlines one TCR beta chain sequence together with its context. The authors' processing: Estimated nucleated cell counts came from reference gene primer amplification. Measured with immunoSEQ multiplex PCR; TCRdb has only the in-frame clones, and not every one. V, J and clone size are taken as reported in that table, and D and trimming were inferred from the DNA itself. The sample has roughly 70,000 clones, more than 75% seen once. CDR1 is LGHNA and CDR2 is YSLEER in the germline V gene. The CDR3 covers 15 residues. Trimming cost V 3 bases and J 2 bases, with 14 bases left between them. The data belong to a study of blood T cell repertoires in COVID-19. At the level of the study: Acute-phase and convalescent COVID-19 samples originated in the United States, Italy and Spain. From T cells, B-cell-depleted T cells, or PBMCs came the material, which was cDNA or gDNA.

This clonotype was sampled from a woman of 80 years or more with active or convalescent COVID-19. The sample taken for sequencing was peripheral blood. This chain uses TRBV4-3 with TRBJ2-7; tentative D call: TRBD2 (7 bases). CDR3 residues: CASSHAQGGAYEQYF. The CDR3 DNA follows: TGCGCCAGCAGCCACGCTCAAGGGGGGGCCTACGAGCAGTACTTC.